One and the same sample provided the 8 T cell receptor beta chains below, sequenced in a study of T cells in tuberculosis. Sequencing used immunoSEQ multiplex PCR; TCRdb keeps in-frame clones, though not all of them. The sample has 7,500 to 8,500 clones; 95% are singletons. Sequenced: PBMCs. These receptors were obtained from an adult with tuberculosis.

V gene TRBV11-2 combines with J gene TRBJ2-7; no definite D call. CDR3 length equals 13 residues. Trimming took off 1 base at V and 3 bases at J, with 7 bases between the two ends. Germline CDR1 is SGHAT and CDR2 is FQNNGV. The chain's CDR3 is CASSLAVIYEQYF. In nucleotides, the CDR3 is TGTGCCAGCAGCTTAGCCGTAATCTACGAGCAGTACTTC.

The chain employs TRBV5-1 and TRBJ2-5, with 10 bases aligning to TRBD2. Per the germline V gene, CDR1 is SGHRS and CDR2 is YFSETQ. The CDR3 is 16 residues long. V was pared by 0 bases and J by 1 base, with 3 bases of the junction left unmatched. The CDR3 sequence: CASSLASGGSQETQYF. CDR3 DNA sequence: TGCGCCAGCAGCTTGGCTAGCGGGGGCTCCCAAGAGACCCAGTACTTC.

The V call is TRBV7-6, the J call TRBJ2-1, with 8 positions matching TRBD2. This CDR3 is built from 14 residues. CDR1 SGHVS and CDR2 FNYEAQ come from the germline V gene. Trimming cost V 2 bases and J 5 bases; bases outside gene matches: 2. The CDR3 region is CASSLSRGDNEQFF. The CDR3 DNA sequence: TGTGCCAGCAGCTTATCGCGGGGGGACAATGAGCAGTTCTTC.

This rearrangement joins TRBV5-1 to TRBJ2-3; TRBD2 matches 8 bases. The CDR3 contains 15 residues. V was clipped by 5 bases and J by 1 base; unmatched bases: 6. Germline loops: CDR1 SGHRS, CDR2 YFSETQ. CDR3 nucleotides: TGCGCCAGCAGTCCCGGGACTAGGCGCACAGATACGCAGTATTTT. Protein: CASSPGTRRTDTQYF.

The CDR3 region is CASNYGEETQYF. The CDR3 nucleotides read TGTGCCAGCAATTACGGGGAAGAGACCCAGTACTTC. The chain uses TRBV2 and TRBJ2-5, with D possibly TRBD2 on 5 matching bases. This CDR3 comprises 12 residues. The germline V gene has CDR1 SNHLY and CDR2 FYNNEI. V was clipped by 7 bases and J by 3 bases, with 9 bases between them.

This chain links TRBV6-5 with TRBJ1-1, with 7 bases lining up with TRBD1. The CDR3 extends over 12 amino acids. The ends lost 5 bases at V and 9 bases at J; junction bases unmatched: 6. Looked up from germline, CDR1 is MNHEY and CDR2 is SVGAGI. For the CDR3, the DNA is TGTGCCAGCAGTCTGCAGGGGGGAAAAGCTTTCTTT. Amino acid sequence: CASSLQGGKAFF.

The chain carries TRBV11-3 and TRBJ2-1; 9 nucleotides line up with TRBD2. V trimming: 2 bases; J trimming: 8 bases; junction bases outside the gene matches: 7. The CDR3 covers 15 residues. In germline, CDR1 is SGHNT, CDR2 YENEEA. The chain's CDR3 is CASSLFLAGRDEQFF. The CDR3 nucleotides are TGTGCCAGCAGCTTATTTCTAGCGGGAAGGGATGAGCAGTTCTTC.

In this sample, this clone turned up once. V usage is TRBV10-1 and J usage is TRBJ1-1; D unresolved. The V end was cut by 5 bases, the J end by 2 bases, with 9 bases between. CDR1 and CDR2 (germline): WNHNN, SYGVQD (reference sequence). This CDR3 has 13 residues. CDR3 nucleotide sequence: TGCGCCAGCAGTATCGGTTTTAACACTGAAGCTTTCTTT. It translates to CASSIGFNTEAFF.